This passage covers 11 T cell receptor beta chains from one sample sequenced in a study of T-cell memory formation after mild COVID-19. TCRdb ran MiXCR on the 5' RACE reads and lists one entry per CDR3 protein. This table holds roughly 240,000 distinct CDR3 sequences, roughly 14% found once. Sequencing input: PBMCs or a T cell subset sorted from them (not recorded which). These receptors all stem from an adult woman who had mild COVID-19 (a few samples of this study predate the infection). Cell type and time point are not known.

V and J are TRBV5-4 and TRBJ1-2; D might be TRBD1 (6 bases). Germline V gives CDR1 SGHNT, CDR2 YYREEE (reference sequence). V was shortened by 1 base and J by 6 bases, with 10 bases between the two germline ends. The CDR3 is 13 amino acids. In nucleotides, the CDR3 is TGTGCCAGCAGCTTGCGGGGGGGCCATGGCTACACCTTC. It specifies CASSLRGGHGYTF.

A few counts support this clonotype. The chain's CDR3 is CASSYFRDTIYF. CDR3 nucleotides: TGTGCCAGCAGTTACTTCCGGGACACCATATATTTT. This chain joins TRBV6-6 and TRBJ1-3, with D unresolved. The CDR3 is 12 residues long. Trimming took 1 base from V and 8 from J, leaving 6 bases between them. CDR1 is MNHNY, CDR2 SVGAGI, per germline (reference sequence).

There are a few counts of this clonotype. J is TRBJ1-5 and V is TRBV5-1; no definite D call. CDR3 length equals 16 residues. Germline V gene data show CDR1 as SGHRS and CDR2 as YFSETQ. Deletions cut 0 bases from V and 1 base from J, with 11 bases between. CDR3 in amino acids: CASSLGAGGSNQPQHF. Written as DNA, the CDR3 is TGCGCCAGCAGCTTGGGAGCAGGCGGCAGCAATCAGCCCCAGCATTTT.

The gene calls are TRBV20-1 and TRBJ2-2, with TRBD2 matching 9 bases. The CDR3 loop spans 15 amino acids. The germline V gene encodes CDR1 DFQATT and CDR2 SNEGSKA (reference sequence). V lost 5 bases and J lost 2; bases outside the gene matches: 6. CDR3 bases: TGCAGTGCTCGTCGACTAGCGGCTAACACCGGGGAGCTGTTTTTT. Amino acids: CSARRLAANTGELFF.

CDR3: CASSPRQGFINEQFF. CDR3 nucleotides: TGTGCCAGCAGTCCCCGACAGGGCTTTATAAATGAGCAGTTCTTC. This chain links TRBV6-2 or TRBV6-3 with TRBJ2-1; 7 positions agree with TRBD1. The CDR3 is 15 residues long. CDR1 and CDR2 (germline): MNHEY, SVGEGT. V lost 5 bases to trimming and J lost 7 bases; unmatched junction nucleotides: 11.

This clonotype was picked up a small number of times. This rearrangement joins TRBV29-1 to TRBJ2-5; 7 nucleotides align to TRBD2. The germline V gene has CDR1 SQVTM and CDR2 ANQGSEA. The V gene end was trimmed by 5 bases and the J gene end by 2 bases; junction bases not matched to a gene: 11. This CDR3 contains 15 residues. This chain's CDR3 is CSVLGGSGHQETQYF. The CDR3 DNA sequence: TGCAGCGTTCTGGGGGGTAGCGGGCATCAAGAGACCCAGTACTTC.

This clonotype was observed a few times. This chain links TRBV3-1 with TRBJ2-3, with D perhaps TRBD1 (6 bases). CDR3 length: 13 amino acids. CDR1 is LGHDT, CDR2 YNNKEL, per germline (reference sequence). Trimming stripped 8 bases from V and 0 bases from J, with 9 bases between. CDR3 amino acids: CASGQMSTDTQYF. CDR3 in DNA: TGTGCCAGCGGACAGATGAGCACAGATACGCAGTATTTT.

This clonotype was counted at least ten times. The chain recombines TRBV5-1 with TRBJ2-3, with D maybe TRBD2 (5 bases). CDR1 and CDR2 from the germline V gene are SGHRS and YFSETQ. V was cut by 3 bases and J by 1 base, with 15 bases left in between. This CDR3 spans 16 amino acids. The CDR3 spells CASSSLKFGGTDTQYF. The CDR3 bases are TGCGCCAGCAGCTCTCTTAAATTCGGGGGCACAGATACGCAGTATTTT.

Only a few counts were recorded for this clonotype. The rearrangement uses TRBV6-1 and TRBJ1-5; no clear D. Between the trimmed V and J ends, which lost 2 bases and 2 bases, there was a span of 4 bases. The CDR3 runs 13 residues. CDR1 and CDR2 (germline): MNHNS, SASEGT. Here the CDR3 reads CASSEHGNQPQHF. CDR3 DNA: TGTGCCAGCAGTGAACACGGCAATCAGCCCCAGCATTTT.

The genes are TRBV13 and TRBJ2-7, with D hard to call. The V and J ends lost 1 base and 1 base respectively, with 8 bases between them. CDR1 PRHDT and CDR2 FYEKMQ come from the germline V gene (reference sequence). This CDR3 is 14 amino acids long. CDR3 sequence reads: CASSLDRRSYEQYF. Here the CDR3 DNA reads TGTGCCAGCAGCTTAGACCGTCGGTCCTACGAGCAGTACTTC.

The chain links TRBV7-9 to TRBJ2-1, with TRBD2 matching 9 bases. CDR3 size: 15 residues. Germline V lookup: CDR1 SEHNR, CDR2 FQNEAQ (reference sequence). V gave up 9 bases and J gave up 0 bases; unmatched junction bases: 6. This chain's CDR3 is CASLGSGSSYNEQFF. The CDR3 region has the DNA TGTGCCAGTTTGGGTAGCGGGAGCTCCTACAATGAGCAGTTCTTC.